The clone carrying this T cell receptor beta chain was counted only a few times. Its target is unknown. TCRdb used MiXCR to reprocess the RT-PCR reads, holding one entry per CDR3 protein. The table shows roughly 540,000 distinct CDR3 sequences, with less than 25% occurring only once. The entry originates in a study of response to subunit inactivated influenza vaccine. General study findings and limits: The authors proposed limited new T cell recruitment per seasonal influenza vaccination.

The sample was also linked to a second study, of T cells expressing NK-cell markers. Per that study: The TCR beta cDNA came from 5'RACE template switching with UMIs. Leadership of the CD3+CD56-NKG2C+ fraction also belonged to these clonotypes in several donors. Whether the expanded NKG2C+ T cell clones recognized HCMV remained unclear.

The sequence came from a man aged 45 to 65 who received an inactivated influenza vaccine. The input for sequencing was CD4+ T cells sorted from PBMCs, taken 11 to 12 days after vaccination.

The CDR3 loop reads CATSREGFQLGSYNEQFF. CDR3 nucleotide sequence: TGTGCCACCAGCAGAGAGGGTTTCCAGTTGGGCTCCTACAATGAGCAGTTCTTC. The chain carries TRBV15 and TRBJ2-1; no reliable D call. From germline, CDR1 is LNHNV and CDR2 YYDKDF (reference sequence). The CDR3 totals 18 residues. V was cut by 0 bases and J by 0 bases, with 15 bases left in between.